Listed below are T cell receptor beta chains from one sample, sequenced in a study of cytomegalovirus exposure and HLA in healthy donors. TCRdb's copy holds only in-frame clones and misses some; the assay was immunoSEQ multiplex PCR. Of 120,000 or so clones listed, roughly 88% are singletons. Sample: PBMCs. These receptors all come from a man aged 18 to 30 in good health and CMV-seronegative. Both conserved end residues are part of each CDR3. D genes are given only for firm matches. For some rows the clone size is stated as once, few or many, or as a class when expanded; others skip it.

length	J	size	D	V	CDR3	DNA
16	TRBJ2-2	-	-	TRBV5-1	CATTPPGRGYTGELFF	TGCGCCACTACACCCCCGGGGCGGGGTTACACCGGGGAGCTGTTTTTT
16	TRBJ2-1	-	TRBD1	TRBV4-2	CASSQEEGTAHNEQFF	TGTGCCAGCAGCCAAGAGGAAGGGACAGCCCACAATGAGCAGTTCTTC
12	TRBJ1-2	-	-	TRBV25-1	CASWEGSYGYTF	TGTGCCAGCTGGGAGGGAAGCTATGGCTACACCTTC
15	TRBJ2-7	few	TRBD1	TRBV10-3	CAIRGQERSSYEQYF	TGTGCCATCAGGGGACAGGAACGTTCCTCCTACGAGCAGTACTTC
19	TRBJ2-5	once	-	TRBV12-5	CASGFLEVEGGVRVKTQYF	TGTGCTAGTGGTTTCTTGGAGGTAGAAGGTGGGGTTAGGGTAAAGACCCAGTACTTC
13	TRBJ1-2	-	-	TRBV2	CASSEQRLYGYTF	TGTGCCAGCAGTGAGCAGCGCCTCTATGGCTACACCTTC
16	TRBJ2-3	once	TRBD2	TRBV4-2	CASSSQAGDKSDTQYF	TGTGCCAGCAGCTCCCAAGCGGGGGACAAATCAGATACGCAGTATTTT
14	TRBJ2-7	-	TRBD1	TRBV6-5	CASSPGQGFYEQYF	TGTGCCAGCAGTCCGGGACAGGGGTTTTACGAGCAGTACTTC
13	TRBJ1-2	-	-	TRBV29-1	CSVAGSYPDGYTF	TGCAGCGTTGCTGGGAGTTACCCGGATGGCTACACCTTC
12	TRBJ1-2	-	-	TRBV29-1	CSVDPGDYGYTF	TGCAGCGTCGACCCAGGTGACTATGGCTACACCTTC
15	TRBJ2-1	-	TRBD2	TRBV5-4	CASKGLATSPNEQFF	TGTGCCAGCAAAGGACTAGCGACCTCACCCAATGAGCAGTTCTTC
13	TRBJ1-1	-	-	TRBV9	CASSPSGVEGAFF	TGTGCCAGCAGCCCGTCGGGGGTCGAGGGAGCTTTCTTT
13	TRBJ2-7	-	-	TRBV6-5	CASRLGFSGEQYF	TGTGCCAGCAGACTCGGATTTTCGGGCGAGCAGTACTTC
14	TRBJ2-5	-	TRBD1	TRBV5-1	CASNRDSPQETQYF	TGCGCCAGCAACCGGGACAGCCCTCAAGAGACCCAGTACTTC
13	TRBJ2-7	-	-	TRBV7-6	CASSPTPTYEQYF	TGTGCCAGCAGCCCGACACCGACCTACGAGCAGTACTTC
13	TRBJ2-4	-	TRBD1	TRBV18	CASSPQQDRGENF	TGTGCCAGCTCACCTCAACAAGACAGGGGGGAGAACTTC
16	TRBJ1-2	-	-	TRBV30	CAWSVRGLQGIGGYTF	TGTGCCTGGAGTGTACGAGGGCTACAGGGAATAGGCGGCTACACCTTC
15	TRBJ2-5	-	TRBD1	TRBV5-8	CASSHGWTGEETQYF	TGTGCCAGCAGCCACGGGTGGACAGGGGAAGAGACCCAGTACTTC
17	TRBJ2-5	-	-	TRBV7-2	CASSLGVGLNLKETQYF	TGTGCCAGCAGCTTAGGGGTTGGACTGAACTTAAAAGAGACCCAGTACTTC
15	TRBJ2-5	few	TRBD2	TRBV7-9	CASSEGAGGRETQYF	TGTGCCAGCAGCGAAGGGGCGGGAGGTCGAGAGACCCAGTACTTC
15	TRBJ1-5	few	-	TRBV30	CAWSPTVPSNRPQHF	TGTGCCTGGAGTCCAACGGTCCCCTCTAATCGGCCCCAGCATTTT
12	TRBJ1-2	-	-	TRBV2	CASSDSGYGYTF	TGTGCCAGCAGTGATTCAGGCTATGGCTACACCTTC
16	TRBJ2-3	-	TRBD1	TRBV5-1	CASSLGTGANTDTQYF	TGCGCCAGCAGCTTGGGGACAGGGGCGAACACAGATACGCAGTATTTT
14	TRBJ2-6	once	-	TRBV7-2	CASSPDGGANVLTF	TGTGCCAGCAGCCCAGACGGGGGGGCCAACGTCCTGACTTTC
14	TRBJ2-5	-	-	TRBV9	CASSVAISATTQYF	TGTGCCAGCAGCGTAGCGATTAGCGCCACGACCCAGTACTTC
15	TRBJ2-5	-	-	TRBV5-1	CASSSARALGETQYF	TGCGCCAGCAGCTCCGCCAGGGCCCTCGGAGAGACCCAGTACTTC
14	TRBJ1-1	-	-	TRBV7-9	CASRVTGLDTEAFF	TGTGCCAGCAGGGTTACAGGGCTGGACACTGAAGCTTTCTTT
13	TRBJ2-7	-	TRBD2	TRBV30	CAWSVIAGYEQYF	TGTGCCTGGAGTGTGATAGCGGGCTACGAGCAGTACTTC
14	TRBJ1-2	-	-	TRBV27	CASSLSRQIYGYTF	TGTGCCAGCAGTTTATCCAGGCAGATCTATGGCTACACCTTC
22	TRBJ2-1	-	TRBD1	TRBV19	CASSVLNRTGRRWLYTYNEQFF	TGTGCCAGTAGTGTTCTAAATCGGACAGGTCGGCGATGGTTGTATACCTACAATGAGCAGTTCTTC
18	TRBJ2-3	-	TRBD2	TRBV9	CASSVATSGSGVADTQYF	TGTGCCAGCAGCGTAGCTACCAGCGGTAGCGGGGTCGCAGATACGCAGTATTTT
19	TRBJ1-4	-	TRBD1	TRBV5-6	CASSRLPGGQGSVKEKLFF	TGTGCCAGCAGCCGGCTCCCTGGGGGACAGGGATCGGTAAAAGAAAAACTGTTTTTT